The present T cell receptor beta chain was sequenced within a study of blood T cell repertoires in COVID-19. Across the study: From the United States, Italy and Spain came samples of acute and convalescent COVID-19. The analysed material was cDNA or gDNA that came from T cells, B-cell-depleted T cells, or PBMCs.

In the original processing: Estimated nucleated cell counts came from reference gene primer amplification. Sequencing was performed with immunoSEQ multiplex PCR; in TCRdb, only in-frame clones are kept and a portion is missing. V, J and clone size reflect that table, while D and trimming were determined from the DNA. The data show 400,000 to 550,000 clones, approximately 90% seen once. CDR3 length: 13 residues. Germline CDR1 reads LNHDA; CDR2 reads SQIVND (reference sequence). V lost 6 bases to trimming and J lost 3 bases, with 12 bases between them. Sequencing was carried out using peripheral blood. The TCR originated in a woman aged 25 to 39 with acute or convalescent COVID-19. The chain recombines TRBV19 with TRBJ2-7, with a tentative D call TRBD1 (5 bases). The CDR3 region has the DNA TGTGCCAGTAGCCTGGGGCAGGGCTACGAGCAGTACTTC. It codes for CASSLGQGYEQYF.